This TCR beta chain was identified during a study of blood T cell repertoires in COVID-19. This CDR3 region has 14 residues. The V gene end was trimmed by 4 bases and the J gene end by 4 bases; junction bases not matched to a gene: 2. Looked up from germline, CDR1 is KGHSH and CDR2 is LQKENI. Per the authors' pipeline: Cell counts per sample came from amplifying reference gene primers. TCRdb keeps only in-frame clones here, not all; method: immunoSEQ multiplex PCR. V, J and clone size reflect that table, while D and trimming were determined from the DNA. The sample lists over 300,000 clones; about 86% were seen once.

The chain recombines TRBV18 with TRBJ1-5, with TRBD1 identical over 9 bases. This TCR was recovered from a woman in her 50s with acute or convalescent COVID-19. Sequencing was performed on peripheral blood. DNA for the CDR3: TGTGCCAGCTCACGGGGGACAGGGAATCAGCCCCAGCATTTT. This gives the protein CASSRGTGNQPQHF.